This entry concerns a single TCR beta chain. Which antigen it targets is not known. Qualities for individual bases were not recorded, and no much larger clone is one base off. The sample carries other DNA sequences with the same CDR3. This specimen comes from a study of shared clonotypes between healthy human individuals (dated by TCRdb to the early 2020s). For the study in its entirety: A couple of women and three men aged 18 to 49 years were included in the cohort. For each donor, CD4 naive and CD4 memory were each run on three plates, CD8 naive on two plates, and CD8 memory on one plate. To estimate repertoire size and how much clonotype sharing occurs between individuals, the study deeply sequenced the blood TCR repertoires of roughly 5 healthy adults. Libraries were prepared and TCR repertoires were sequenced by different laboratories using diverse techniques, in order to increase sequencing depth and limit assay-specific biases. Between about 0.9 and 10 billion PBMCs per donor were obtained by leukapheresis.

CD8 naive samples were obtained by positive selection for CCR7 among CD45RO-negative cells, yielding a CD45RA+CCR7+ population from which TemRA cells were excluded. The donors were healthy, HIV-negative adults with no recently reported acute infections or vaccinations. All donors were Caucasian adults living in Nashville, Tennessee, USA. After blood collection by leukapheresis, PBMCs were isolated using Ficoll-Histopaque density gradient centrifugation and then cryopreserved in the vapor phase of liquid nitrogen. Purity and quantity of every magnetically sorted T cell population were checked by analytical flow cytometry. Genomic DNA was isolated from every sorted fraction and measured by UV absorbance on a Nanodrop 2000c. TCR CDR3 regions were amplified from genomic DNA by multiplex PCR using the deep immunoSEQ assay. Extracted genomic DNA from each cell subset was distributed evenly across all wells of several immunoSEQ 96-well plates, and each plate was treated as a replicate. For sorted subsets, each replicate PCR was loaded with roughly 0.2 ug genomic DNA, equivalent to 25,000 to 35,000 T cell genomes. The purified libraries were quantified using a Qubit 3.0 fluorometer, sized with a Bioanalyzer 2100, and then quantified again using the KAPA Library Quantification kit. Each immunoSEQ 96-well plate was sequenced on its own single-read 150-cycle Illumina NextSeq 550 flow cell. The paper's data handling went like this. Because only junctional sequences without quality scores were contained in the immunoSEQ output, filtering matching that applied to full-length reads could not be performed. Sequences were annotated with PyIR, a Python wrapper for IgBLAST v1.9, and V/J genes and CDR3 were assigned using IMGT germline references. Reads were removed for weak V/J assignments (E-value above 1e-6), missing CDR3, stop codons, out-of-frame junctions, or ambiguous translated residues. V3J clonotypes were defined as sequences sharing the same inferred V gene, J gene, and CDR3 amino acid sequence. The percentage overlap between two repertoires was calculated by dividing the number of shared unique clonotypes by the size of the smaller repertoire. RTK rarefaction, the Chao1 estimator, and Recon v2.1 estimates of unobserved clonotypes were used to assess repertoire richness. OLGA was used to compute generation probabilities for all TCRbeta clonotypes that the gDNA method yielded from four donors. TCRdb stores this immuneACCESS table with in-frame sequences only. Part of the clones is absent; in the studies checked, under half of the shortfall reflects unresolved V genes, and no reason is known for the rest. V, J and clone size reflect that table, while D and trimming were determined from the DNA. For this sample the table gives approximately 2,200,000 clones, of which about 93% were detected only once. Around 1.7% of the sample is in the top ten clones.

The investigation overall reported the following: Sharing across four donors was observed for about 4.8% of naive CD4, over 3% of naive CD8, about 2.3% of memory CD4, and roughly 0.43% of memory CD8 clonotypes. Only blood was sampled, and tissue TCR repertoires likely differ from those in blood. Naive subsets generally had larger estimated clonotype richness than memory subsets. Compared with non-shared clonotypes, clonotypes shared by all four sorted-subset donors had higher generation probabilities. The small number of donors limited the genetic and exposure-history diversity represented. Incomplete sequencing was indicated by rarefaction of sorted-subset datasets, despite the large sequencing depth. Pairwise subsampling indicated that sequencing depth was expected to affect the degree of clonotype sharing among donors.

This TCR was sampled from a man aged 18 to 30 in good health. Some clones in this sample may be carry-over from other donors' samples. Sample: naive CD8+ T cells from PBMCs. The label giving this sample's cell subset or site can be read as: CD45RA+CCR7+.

The sequenced DNA is TGTGCCAGCAGCCCCCCGGCCTCCTACGAGCAGTACTTC. It translates to CASSPPASYEQYF. The chain uses TRBV13 and TRBJ2-7, with the identity of the D gene unclear. The germline V gene encodes CDR1 PRHDT and CDR2 FYEKMQ (reference sequence). Trimming takes 5 bases from V and 0 bases from J, and the germline ends sit 8 bases apart. The cysteine opens and the phenylalanine closes a CDR3 of 13 amino acids. CDR3 DNA only is kept here, 39 bases in frame from base 1.